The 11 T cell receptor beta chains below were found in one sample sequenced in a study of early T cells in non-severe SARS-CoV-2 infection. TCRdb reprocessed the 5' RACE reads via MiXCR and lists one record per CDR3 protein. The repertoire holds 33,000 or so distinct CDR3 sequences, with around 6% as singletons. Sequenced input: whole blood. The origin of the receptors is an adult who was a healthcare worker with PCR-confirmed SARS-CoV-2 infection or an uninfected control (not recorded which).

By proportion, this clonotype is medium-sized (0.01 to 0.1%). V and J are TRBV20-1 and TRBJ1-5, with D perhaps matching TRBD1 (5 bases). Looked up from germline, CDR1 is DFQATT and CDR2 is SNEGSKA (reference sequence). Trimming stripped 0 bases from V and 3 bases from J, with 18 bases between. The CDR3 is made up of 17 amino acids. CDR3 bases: TGCAGTGCTAGAGATTCAGGGCGCGCAGGAGACAATCAGCCCCAGCATTTT. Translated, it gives CSARDSGRAGDNQPQHF.

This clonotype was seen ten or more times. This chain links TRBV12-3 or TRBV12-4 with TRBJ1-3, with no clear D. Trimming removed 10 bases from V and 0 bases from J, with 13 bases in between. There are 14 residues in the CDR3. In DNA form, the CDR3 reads TGTGCCATCACTCGGTGGAGCTCTGGAAACACCATATATTTT. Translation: CAITRWSSGNTIYF.

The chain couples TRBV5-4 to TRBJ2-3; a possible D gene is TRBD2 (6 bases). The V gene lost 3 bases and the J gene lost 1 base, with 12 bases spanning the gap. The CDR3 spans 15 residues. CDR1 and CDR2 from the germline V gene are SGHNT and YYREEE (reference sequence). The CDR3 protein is CASSSGPGGTDTQYF. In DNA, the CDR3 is TGTGCCAGCAGCTCGGGACCGGGGGGCACAGATACGCAGTATTTT.

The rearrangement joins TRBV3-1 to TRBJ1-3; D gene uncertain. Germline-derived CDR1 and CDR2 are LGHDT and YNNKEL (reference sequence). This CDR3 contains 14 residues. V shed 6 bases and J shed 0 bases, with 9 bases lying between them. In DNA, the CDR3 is TGTGCCAGCAGGCGAGAGCTCTCTGGAAACACCATATATTTT. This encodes CASRRELSGNTIYF.

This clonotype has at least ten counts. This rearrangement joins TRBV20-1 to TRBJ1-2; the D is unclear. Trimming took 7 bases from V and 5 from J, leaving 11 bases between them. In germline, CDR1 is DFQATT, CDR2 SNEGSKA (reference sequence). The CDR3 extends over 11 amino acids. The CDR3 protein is CSGERSYGYTF. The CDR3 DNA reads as TGCAGTGGGGAACGATCTTATGGCTACACCTTC.

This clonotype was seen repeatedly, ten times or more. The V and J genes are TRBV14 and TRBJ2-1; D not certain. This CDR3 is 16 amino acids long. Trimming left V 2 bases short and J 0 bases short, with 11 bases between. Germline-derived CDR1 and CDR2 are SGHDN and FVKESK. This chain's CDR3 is CASSQNPGYSYNEQFF. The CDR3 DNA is TGTGCCAGCAGCCAAAACCCCGGGTACTCCTACAATGAGCAGTTCTTC.

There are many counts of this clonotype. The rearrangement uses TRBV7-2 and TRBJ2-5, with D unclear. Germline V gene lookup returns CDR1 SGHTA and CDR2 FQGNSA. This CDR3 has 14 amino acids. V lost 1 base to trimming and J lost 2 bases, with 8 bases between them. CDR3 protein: CASSLGAVQETQYF. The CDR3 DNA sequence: TGTGCCAGCAGCTTAGGGGCAGTGCAAGAGACCCAGTACTTC.

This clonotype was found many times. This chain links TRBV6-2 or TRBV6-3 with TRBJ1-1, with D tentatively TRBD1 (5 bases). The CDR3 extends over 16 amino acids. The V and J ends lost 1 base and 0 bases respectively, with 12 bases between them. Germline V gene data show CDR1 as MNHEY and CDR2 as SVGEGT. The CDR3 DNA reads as TGTGCCAGCAGTTACTTTCCTGGGGGTATGAACACTGAAGCTTTCTTT. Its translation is CASSYFPGGMNTEAFF.

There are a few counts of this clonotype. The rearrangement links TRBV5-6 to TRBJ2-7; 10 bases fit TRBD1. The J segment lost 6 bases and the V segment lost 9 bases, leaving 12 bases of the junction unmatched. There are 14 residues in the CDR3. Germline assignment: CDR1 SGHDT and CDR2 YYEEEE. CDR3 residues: CATYSGTGVREQYF. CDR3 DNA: TGTGCCACTTACTCCGGGACAGGGGTTCGCGAGCAGTACTTC. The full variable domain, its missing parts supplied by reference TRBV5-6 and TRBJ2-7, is DAGVTQSPTHLIKTRGQQVTLRCSPKSGHDTVSWYQQALGQGPQFIFQYYEEEERQRGNFPDRFSGHQFPNYSSELNVNALLLGDSALYLCATYSGTGVREQYFGPGTRLTVT.

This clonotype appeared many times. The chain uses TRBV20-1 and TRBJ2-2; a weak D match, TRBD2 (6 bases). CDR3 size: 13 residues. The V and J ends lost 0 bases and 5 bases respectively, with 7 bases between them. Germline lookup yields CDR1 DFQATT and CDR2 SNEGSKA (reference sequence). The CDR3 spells CSARDRGTGELFF. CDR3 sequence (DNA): TGCAGTGCTAGAGATCGGGGGACCGGGGAGCTGTTTTTT.

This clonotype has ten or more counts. CDR3 DNA sequence: TGTGCCTGGAGCCCGGACAGCTATGGCTACACCTTC. Protein: CAWSPDSYGYTF. This chain uses TRBV30 with TRBJ1-2, with D perhaps TRBD1 (6 bases). Germline CDR1 reads GTSNPN; CDR2 reads SVGIG (reference sequence). The V and J ends lost 3 bases and 4 bases respectively, with 9 bases between them. The CDR3 is 12 amino acids.